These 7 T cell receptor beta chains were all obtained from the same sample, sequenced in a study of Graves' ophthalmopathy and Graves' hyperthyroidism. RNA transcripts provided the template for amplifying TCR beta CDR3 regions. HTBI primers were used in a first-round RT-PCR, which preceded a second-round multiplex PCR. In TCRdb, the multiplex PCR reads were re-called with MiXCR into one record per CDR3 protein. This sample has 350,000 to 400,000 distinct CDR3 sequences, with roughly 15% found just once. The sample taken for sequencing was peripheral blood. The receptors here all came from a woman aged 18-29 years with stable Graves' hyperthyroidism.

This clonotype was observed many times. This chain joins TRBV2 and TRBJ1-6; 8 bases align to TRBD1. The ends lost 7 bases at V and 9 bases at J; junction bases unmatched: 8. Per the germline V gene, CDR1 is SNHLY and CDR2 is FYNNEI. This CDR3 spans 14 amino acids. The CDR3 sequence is CASTSDRVGSPLHF. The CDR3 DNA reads TGTGCCAGCACCTCGGACAGGGTCGGTTCACCCCTCCACTTT. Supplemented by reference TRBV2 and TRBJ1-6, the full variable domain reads EPEVTQTPSHQVTQMGQEVILRCVPISNHLYFYWYRQILGQKVEFLVSFYNNEISEKSEIFDDQFSVERPDGSNFTLKIRSTKLEDSAMYFCASTSDRVGSPLHFGNGTRLTVT.

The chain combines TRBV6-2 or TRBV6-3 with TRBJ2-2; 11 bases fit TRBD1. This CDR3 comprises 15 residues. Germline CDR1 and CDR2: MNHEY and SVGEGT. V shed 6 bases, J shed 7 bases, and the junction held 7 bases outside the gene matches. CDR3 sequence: CASSLDRGHGGELFF. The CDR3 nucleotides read TGTGCCAGCAGCCTGGACAGGGGGCATGGCGGGGAGCTGTTTTTT.

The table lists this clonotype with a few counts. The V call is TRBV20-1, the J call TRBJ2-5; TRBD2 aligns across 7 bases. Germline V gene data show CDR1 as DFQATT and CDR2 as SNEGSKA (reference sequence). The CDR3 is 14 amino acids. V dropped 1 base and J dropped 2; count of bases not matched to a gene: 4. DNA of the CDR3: TGCAGTGCTAGAGGGGATAGCGGGCAAGAGACCCAGTACTTC. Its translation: CSARGDSGQETQYF.

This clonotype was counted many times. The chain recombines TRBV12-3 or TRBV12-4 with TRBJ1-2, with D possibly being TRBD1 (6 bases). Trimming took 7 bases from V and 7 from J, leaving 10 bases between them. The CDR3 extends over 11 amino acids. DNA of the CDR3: TGTGCCAGCACTGCAGGGGTTGGCTACACCTTC. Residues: CASTAGVGYTF.

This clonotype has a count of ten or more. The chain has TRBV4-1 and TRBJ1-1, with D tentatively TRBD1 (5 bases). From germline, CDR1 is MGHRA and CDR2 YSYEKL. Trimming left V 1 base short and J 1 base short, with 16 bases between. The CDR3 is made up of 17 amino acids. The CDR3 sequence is CASSQALPGRKNTEAFF. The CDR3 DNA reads TGCGCCAGCAGCCAAGCCTTACCGGGACGAAAGAACACTGAAGCTTTCTTT.

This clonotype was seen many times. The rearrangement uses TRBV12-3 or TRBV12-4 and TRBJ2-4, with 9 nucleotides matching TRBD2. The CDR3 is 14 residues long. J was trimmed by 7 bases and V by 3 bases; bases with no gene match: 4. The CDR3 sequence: CASSLREGRNIQYF. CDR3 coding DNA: TGTGCCAGCAGTTTGCGGGAGGGCCGGAACATTCAGTACTTC.

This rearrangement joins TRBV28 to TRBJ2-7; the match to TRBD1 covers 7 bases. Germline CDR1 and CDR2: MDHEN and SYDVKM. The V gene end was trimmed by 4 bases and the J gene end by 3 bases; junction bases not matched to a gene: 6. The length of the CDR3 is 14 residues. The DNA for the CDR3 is TGTGCCAGCAGTTCACAGGGGAGTAACTACGAGCAGTACTTC. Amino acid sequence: CASSSQGSNYEQYF.